The clone carrying this T cell receptor (beta chain) is a singleton in its sample. What it binds is unknown. The sample comes from a study of persistence of HIV-infected CD4 T cells. Nonspecific anti-CD3/anti-CD28 bead stimulation represents the broad CD4+ T cell repertoire. Sorting of responding CD4+ T cells relied on upregulated CD40 ligand together with CD69. This was the immunoSEQ version 4 assay in survey mode. Sequenced by immunoSEQ multiplex PCR; TCRdb stores in-frame clones only, minus some. Here the sample spans tens of thousands of clones, roughly nine tenths being singletons. The sample was CD4+ T cells sorted from PBMCs after 18-hour stimulation, taken from a patient who received antiretroviral therapy. The receptor's source is an adult woman with HIV who was CMV-seropositive.

The CDR3 nucleotides read TGCGCCAGCAGAAGAGGGGGGACAGGGTGGATGAACACTGAAGCTTTCTTT. This codes for CASRRGGTGWMNTEAFF. V and J are TRBV5-1 and TRBJ1-1; 9 bases are shared with TRBD1. This CDR3 comprises 17 residues. Germline CDR1 is SGHRS and CDR2 is YFSETQ. Trimming removed 5 bases from V and 0 bases from J; junction bases left unmatched: 11.